What follows are 21 T cell receptor beta chains derived from one specimen sequenced in a study of glioma-infiltrating T cells after dendritic cell vaccination. Method: immunoSEQ multiplex PCR; TCRdb's copy keeps in-frame clones and lacks some. The repertoire holds 90,000 to 95,000 clones, with roughly four fifths as singletons. Time point of the sample: after dendritic cell vaccination, including at tumor progression/relapse. This sample comprised blood, obtained after dendritic cell vaccination. These receptors were collected from a human donor with glioblastoma.

To note about this clone: One junction end does not reproduce the germline sequence, and a read error may be involved. The chain has TRBV6-6 and TRBJ1-2, with D perhaps TRBD1 (5 bases). The germline V gene has CDR1 MNHNY and CDR2 SVGAGI (reference sequence). This CDR3 has 14 residues. CDR3 in DNA: TGTGCCAGCACTTACGGGACTCTTAACTATGGCTACACCTTC. Amino acid sequence: CASTYGTLNYGYTF.

This clone has just a few counts. This rearrangement joins TRBV28 to TRBJ2-2; no firm D call. Germline loops: CDR1 MDHEN, CDR2 SYDVKM. V was clipped by 4 bases and J by 2 bases, with 5 bases between them. The CDR3 runs 13 residues. The CDR3 spells CASSSYNTGELFF. CDR3 bases: TGTGCCAGCAGTTCCTACAACACCGGGGAGCTGTTTTTT. The full variable domain, rest sourced from reference TRBV28 and TRBJ2-2, is DVKVTQSSRYLVKRTGEKVFLECVQDMDHENMFWYRQDPGLGLRLIYFSYDVKMKEKGDIPEGYSVSREKKERFSLILESASTNQTSMYLCASSSYNTGELFFGEGSRLTVL.

The chain is built from TRBV6-5 and TRBJ2-5; TRBD2 matches 7 bases. The CDR3 consists of 14 residues. V shed 7 bases, J shed 5 bases, and the junction held 10 bases outside the gene matches. Germline values: CDR1 MNHEY, CDR2 SVGAGI. CDR3 in amino acids: CASNPGPGGETQYF. CDR3 in DNA: TGTGCCAGCAACCCAGGACCCGGGGGGGAGACCCAGTACTTC.

The rearrangement uses TRBV5-8 and TRBJ1-5; D possibly corresponds to TRBD1 (6 bases). With 0 bases removed from V and 3 bases from J, the gap between germline ends came to 16 bases. The CDR3 totals 17 residues. CDR1 SGHTS and CDR2 YDEGEE come from the germline V gene. The CDR3 DNA reads as TGTGCCAGCAGCTTGGGGGGTTCGGGGGGCTTCAATCAGCCCCAGCATTTT. It yields the protein CASSLGGSGGFNQPQHF.

This sequence joins TRBV6-6 and TRBJ1-1; D unresolved. CDR1 is MNHNY and CDR2 is SVGAGI in the germline V gene (reference sequence). This CDR3 has 13 amino acids. V was pared by 6 bases and J by 1 base, with 9 bases between. In DNA, the CDR3 is TGTGCCAGCAGCGCCACAGAGAACACTGAAGCTTTCTTT. Amino acid sequence: CASSATENTEAFF.

The CDR3 DNA sequence: TGTGCCAGTAGTATAACAACAGGGGCACACCAGCCCTATGGCTACACCTTC. Translated: CASSITTGAHQPYGYTF. The V call is TRBV19, the J call TRBJ1-2; 7 bases are a match to TRBD1. The V gene's germline CDR1 is LNHDA and CDR2 SQIVND (reference sequence). The CDR3 sequence is 17 residues long. After removal of 2 bases from V and 4 bases from J, the junction contained 13 bases not matched to a gene.

This clone appeared a single time. The V call is TRBV18, the J call TRBJ1-1; 8 bases line up with TRBD1. Unmatched junction bases numbered 5, after V lost 3 bases and J lost 2 bases. In germline, CDR1 is KGHSH, CDR2 LQKENI. CDR3 length equals 15 residues. The CDR3 is CASSPRQGTNTEAFF. The DNA for the CDR3 is TGTGCCAGCTCACCCAGACAGGGGACAAACACTGAAGCTTTCTTT.

Notes on this clone: One end of the junction is discordant with germline, which a read error may explain. This chain links TRBV5-1 with TRBJ2-5, with D unresolved. CDR3 length equals 12 residues. Germline loops: CDR1 SGHRS, CDR2 YFSETQ. CDR3 coding DNA: TGCGCCGGCAGATTGATACAAGAGACCCAGTACTTC. This gives the protein CAGRLIQETQYF.

The chain carries TRBV6-4 and TRBJ1-2; tentatively, D is TRBD1 (5 bases). The germline V and J ends were trimmed by 6 bases and 8 bases, with 22 bases remaining between them. CDR1 is MRHNA and CDR2 is SNTAGT in the germline V gene. The CDR3 totals 15 residues. Written as DNA, the CDR3 is TGTGCCAGCAGGAGGGGAGGGTCCGGCTATGGCGGCTACACCTTC. It encodes CASRRGGSGYGGYTF.

The chain carries TRBV5-1 and TRBJ2-5; TRBD1 agrees at 12 bases. Germline CDR1 is SGHRS and CDR2 is YFSETQ. CDR3 length: 15 residues. V was clipped by 2 bases and J by 6 bases; unmatched bases: 5. The CDR3 DNA reads TGCGCCAGCAGCTTCGGGACAGGGGGCTTGAAGACCCAGTACTTC. This encodes CASSFGTGGLKTQYF. Drawing the rest from reference TRBV5-1 and TRBJ2-5, the complete variable domain is KAGVTQTPRYLIKTRGQQVTLSCSPISGHRSVSWYQQTPGQGLQFLFEYFSETQRNKGNFPGRFSGRQFSNSRSEMNVSTLELGDSALYLCASSFGTGGLKTQYFGPGTRLLVL.

This clone was found a few times. The V call is TRBV10-3, the J call TRBJ2-7; 11 bases match TRBD2. The CDR3 sequence is 16 residues long. Germline-derived CDR1 and CDR2 are ENHRY and SYGVKD. After removal of 1 base from V and 1 base from J, the junction contained 3 bases not matched to a gene. The CDR3 loop reads CAISEYGTSGSYEQYV. DNA of the CDR3: TGTGCCATCAGTGAGTATGGGACTAGCGGATCCTACGAGCAGTACGTC.

This clone was detected only a few times. CDR3 coding DNA: TGTGCCAGCAGTCACTACTCCGAGCAGTACTTC. Amino acids: CASSHYSEQYF. The J gene is TRBJ2-7, the V gene TRBV6-6; D ambiguous. The ends were cut back, 5 bases at V and 6 bases at J, with 8 bases in the middle. Germline values: CDR1 MNHNY, CDR2 SVGAGI (reference sequence). CDR3 length: 11 residues.

The chain joins TRBV2 to TRBJ1-1; D perhaps matches TRBD1 (6 bases). Germline V gives CDR1 SNHLY, CDR2 FYNNEI. The CDR3 is 11 amino acids. V was cut by 10 bases and J by 4 bases, with 10 bases left in between. The CDR3 is CANRVGTEAFF. CDR3 in DNA: TGTGCCAACAGGGTCGGCACTGAAGCTTTCTTT.

This chain links TRBV7-2 with TRBJ2-1; 11 positions agree with TRBD2. The CDR3 length is 16 residues. J gave up 1 base and V 5 bases, and 4 bases lay outside the gene matches. Germline values: CDR1 SGHTA, CDR2 FQGNSA. In DNA form, the CDR3 reads TGTGCCAGCAGCGAGACTAGCGGGAATTCCTACAATGAGCAGTTCTTC. Translation gives CASSETSGNSYNEQFF. Combining the CDR3 with reference TRBV7-2 and TRBJ2-1 gives the whole variable domain GAGVSQSPSNKVTEKGKDVELRCDPISGHTALYWYRQSLGQGLEFLIYFQGNSAPDKSGLPSDRFSAERTGGSVSTLTIQRTQQEDSAVYLCASSETSGNSYNEQFFGPGTRLTVL.

The CDR3 here is CASSKTGGATEAFF. As DNA, the CDR3 is TGTGCCAGCAGCAAAACAGGGGGCGCCACTGAAGCTTTCTTT. The V call is TRBV7-2, the J call TRBJ1-1, with TRBD1 matching 9 bases. This CDR3 is built from 14 residues. CDR1 SGHTA and CDR2 FQGNSA come from the germline V gene. V shed 5 bases and J 4 bases; nucleotides not matched to a gene: 5.

The chain links TRBV5-1 to TRBJ2-1; D possibly corresponds to TRBD2 (6 bases). Germline V CDR1 and CDR2: SGHRS, YFSETQ. The CDR3 is 14 residues long. The germline V and J ends were trimmed by 4 bases and 4 bases, with 12 bases remaining between them. In DNA form, the CDR3 reads TGCGCCAGCAGCGGAGGGACGGCTTACAATGAGCAGTTCTTC. Amino acids: CASSGGTAYNEQFF.

This chain connects TRBV29-1 to TRBJ2-3; D remains ambiguous. Per germline, CDR1 SQVTM and CDR2 ANQGSEA. The CDR3 is 14 residues long. The ends were cut back, 2 bases at V and 2 bases at J, with 11 bases in the middle. The DNA for the CDR3 is TGCAGCGTTGAAAAACAGCTGCTCACAGATACGCAGTATTTT. Translated, it gives CSVEKQLLTDTQYF.

The chain has TRBV6-1 and TRBJ1-1, with D maybe TRBD1 (5 bases). Germline values: CDR1 MNHNS, CDR2 SASEGT. The CDR3 has 13 amino acids. V was pared by 1 base and J by 7 bases, with 10 bases between. The CDR3 DNA follows: TGTGCCAGCAGTGAAGGGACATCCCTTGAAGCTTTCTTT. Its translation is CASSEGTSLEAFF.

The count of this clone is one. The chain employs TRBV7-2 and TRBJ2-5; D might be TRBD1 (5 bases). The V gene's germline CDR1 is SGHTA and CDR2 FQGNSA. The CDR3 runs to 16 residues. Trimming pared 0 bases from V and 5 bases from J, leaving 16 bases between. For the CDR3, the DNA is TGTGCCAGCAGCTTAGCGGCAGGGTGGGGCACGGAGACCCAGTACTTC. The encoded protein is CASSLAAGWGTETQYF. Variable domain in full (rest from reference TRBV7-2 and TRBJ2-5): GAGVSQSPSNKVTEKGKDVELRCDPISGHTALYWYRQSLGQGLEFLIYFQGNSAPDKSGLPSDRFSAERTGGSVSTLTIQRTQQEDSAVYLCASSLAAGWGTETQYFGPGTRLLVL.

The chain recombines TRBV25-1 with TRBJ1-2; 7 bases map to TRBD1. The CDR3 length is 13 residues. Germline CDR1 is MGHDK and CDR2 is SYGVNS. V gave up 5 bases and J gave up 6 bases; unmatched junction bases: 6. CDR3 residues: CASSNYRGHGYTF. CDR3 coding DNA: TGTGCCAGCAGTAATTACAGGGGACATGGCTACACCTTC.

V gene TRBV5-4 combines with J gene TRBJ2-3, with 7 bases lining up with TRBD1. This CDR3 has 16 residues. V shed 4 bases and J 0 bases; nucleotides not matched to a gene: 8. Germline lookup yields CDR1 SGHNT and CDR2 YYREEE (reference sequence). This chain's CDR3 is CASSLLGQTSTDTQYF. CDR3 coding DNA: TGTGCCAGCAGCCTACTGGGACAGACTAGCACAGATACGCAGTATTTT.